Presented here are 9 T cell receptor beta chains from one specimen sequenced in a study of T cells in Graves' hyperthyroidism and ophthalmopathy. RNA transcripts provided the source from which TCR beta CDR3 regions were amplified. The TCR CDR3 was amplified in a first-round RT-PCR using the HTBI primer set. Via MiXCR, TCRdb re-called the multiplex PCR reads, giving one row per CDR3 protein. The table lists hundreds of thousands of distinct CDR3 sequences, about 16% of them singletons. Sequenced material: blood. These receptors came from a woman aged 40 to 49 with Graves' ophthalmopathy.

Concerning this clonotype itself: One end of the junction is discordant with germline, which a read error may explain. The V gene is TRBV10-3, the J gene TRBJ2-1; 9 bases fit TRBD2. This CDR3 spans 19 amino acids. Germline CDR1 reads ENHRY; CDR2 reads SYGVKD. CDR3 nucleotide sequence: TGTGCCAGCAGTTACTCGGTTGCGGGGCTAGCGGGGACTCTCAATGAGCAGTTCTTC. Its translation is CASSYSVAGLAGTLNEQFF.

The gene calls are TRBV19 and TRBJ1-2; 8 bases line up with TRBD1. This CDR3 contains 14 residues. The ends lost 5 bases at V and 4 bases at J; junction bases unmatched: 6. Germline values: CDR1 LNHDA, CDR2 SQIVND (reference sequence). The CDR3 spells CASSPLDRVYGYTF. The CDR3 nucleotides read TGTGCCAGTAGTCCCCTGGACAGGGTCTATGGCTACACCTTC.

Ten or more counts support this clonotype. The chain is built from TRBV2 and TRBJ2-7; 7 positions agree with TRBD1. The CDR3 has 15 residues. The germline CDR1 and CDR2 sequences are SNHLY and FYNNEI. Unmatched junction bases numbered 12, after V lost 10 bases and J lost 0 bases. The CDR3 sequence: CATSSPDRTSYEQYF. DNA for the CDR3: TGTGCCACCTCTTCGCCGGACAGGACCTCCTACGAGCAGTACTTC.

This rearrangement joins TRBV7-2 to TRBJ2-5; D remains ambiguous. In germline, CDR1 is SGHTA, CDR2 FQGNSA. The CDR3 has 14 amino acids. Trimming removed 1 base from V and 5 bases from J, with 11 bases in between. The CDR3 DNA reads TGTGCCAGCAGCTTAGTCTGGGGAAAGGAGACCCAGTACTTC. Translated: CASSLVWGKETQYF.

This clonotype was counted between two and nine times. This chain connects TRBV6-2 or TRBV6-3 to TRBJ2-1; D perhaps matches TRBD1 (5 bases). This CDR3 comprises 12 residues. V was cut by 2 bases and J by 9 bases, with 8 bases left in between. Germline-derived CDR1 and CDR2 are MNHEY and SVGEGT. The CDR3 sequence is CASSYRGGEQFF. The CDR3 DNA follows: TGTGCCAGCAGTTACAGGGGTGGTGAGCAGTTCTTC.

As to this clonotype: With a much larger clone just one base away, this may be a read error. Here the CDR3 omits its conserved ending phenylalanine or tryptophan, so a read error is the likely source. The chain combines TRBV7-2 with TRBJ2-5, with a tentative D call TRBD2 (5 bases). The V and J ends lost 5 bases and 4 bases respectively, with 14 bases between them. Germline V CDR1 and CDR2: SGHTA, FQGNSA. The CDR3 runs to 14 residues. The CDR3 loop reads CASSQSGRRETQYL. The CDR3 nucleotides are TGTGCCAGCAGCCAATCGGGAAGACGAGAGACCCAGTACCTC.

This clonotype was seen at least ten times. One end of the junction does not line up with germline, which may come from a read error. The chain joins TRBV7-2 to TRBJ2-7; perhaps TRBD2 as D (6 bases). The CDR3 is made up of 13 amino acids. Germline-derived CDR1 and CDR2 are SGHTA and FQGNSA. CDR3 coding DNA: TGCGCCAGCAGCTTTAGCGGCCCCTACGAGCAGTACTTC. It translates to CASSFSGPYEQYF.

The chain recombines TRBV20-1 with TRBJ1-2, with a weak D call TRBD1 (5 bases). CDR3 size: 13 residues. The V and J ends lost 5 bases and 2 bases respectively, with 12 bases between them. Germline V gives CDR1 DFQATT, CDR2 SNEGSKA (reference sequence). CDR3 bases: TGCAGTGCTTACTTGGGGGGAAACTATGGCTACACCTTC. This gives the protein CSAYLGGNYGYTF.

This clonotype was observed many times. V gene TRBV2 combines with J gene TRBJ2-7; D possibly corresponds to TRBD2 (5 bases). Germline V gene data show CDR1 as SNHLY and CDR2 as FYNNEI. The CDR3 has 14 amino acids. V shed 5 bases and J shed 3 bases, with 14 bases lying between them. CDR3 sequence reads: CASSLSGLVYEQYF. The CDR3 region has the DNA TGTGCCAGCAGTCTCTCAGGACTTGTCTACGAGCAGTACTTC. Filled out from reference TRBV2 and TRBJ2-7, the complete variable domain reads EPEVTQTPSHQVTQMGQEVILRCVPISNHLYFYWYRQILGQKVEFLVSFYNNEISEKSEIFDDQFSVERPDGSNFTLKIRSTKLEDSAMYFCASSLSGLVYEQYFGPGTRLTVT.